Listed below are T cell receptor beta chains from one sample, sequenced in a study of T cell repertoires in cytomegalovirus infection. TCRdb called the reads again in MiXCR, with one record for every CDR3 protein. Among about 130,000 distinct CDR3 sequences listed, less than 9.5% were seen once. Sample: PBMCs. These receptors all stem from a human donor in good health (CMV status not recorded). Some clones in this sample may be carry-over from other donors' samples. CDR3s include the opening cysteine and the closing phenylalanine or tryptophan. The order of the fields is CDR3 length, V gene, CDR3 protein.

17,TRBV19,CASSIDLFGGTNTEAFF
13,TRBV29-1,CSVGQGDGQPQHF
18,TRBV5-3,CASRFLRMGGTSYNEQFF
14,TRBV2,CASSYRRGLTEAFF
14,TRBV27,CASSGTSDYNEQFF
13,TRBV20-1,CSARQGAGGELFF
14,TRBV7-2,CASSLSGRRTEAFF
15,TRBV18,CASSQQTGRNTEAFF
16,TRBV20-1,CSASWQRGAVTYEQYF
11,TRBV6-6,CASSLEGRGFF
14,TRBV5-5,CASSVTGPSTEAFF
11,TRBV11-2,CASSLDVEQFF
14,TRBV7-8,CASSLATAQATQYF
14,TRBV29-1,CSVRGPPRHNEQFF
15,TRBV12-3/TRBV12-4,CASSFSGGAYNEQFF
14,TRBV15,CATSREGWEDTQYF
13,TRBV29-1,CSVDEGLRDTQYF
14,TRBV28,CATTAPGTYNEQFF
15,TRBV10-3,CAISHGGGSYNEQFF
15,TRBV4-1,CASSQGIGYTDTQYF
13,TRBV14,CASSQRGRTEAFF
16,TRBV14,CASSPMGAPNYNEQFF
15,TRBV28,CASSPAGLGNTEAFF
14,TRBV7-2,CASSPRGGAQPQHF
11,TRBV2,CASSLRGGAFF
11,TRBV20-1,CSAALNEKLFF
15,TRBV19,CASSIANREMIGYTF
14,TRBV2,CASSGQGGSTEAFF
13,TRBV7-9,CASSPDETYGYTF
16,TRBV7-2,CASSSQTGSLSYGYTF
15,TRBV7-2,CASSPDRVSSYEQYF
15,TRBV7-2,CASSFDVGPNYGYTF
16,TRBV19,CASSVTSGQGADGYTF
16,TRBV6-4,CASSVTGRSLNQPQHF
15,TRBV28,CASSPQGAGGNIQYF
17,TRBV15,CATSRDLTGGDGYGYTF
14,TRBV10-2,CASSDDLTTAEAFF
14,TRBV7-9,CASSPRQMNTEAFF
16,TRBV20-1,CSARVSEGRSYNEQFF
17,TRBV5-4,CASSAGTSGPNTGELFF
15,TRBV7-2,CASSLEFIGDTEAFF
11,TRBV10-3,CAISDYNEQFF
13,TRBV19,CASSRGAVYEQYF
15,TRBV27,CASSLGDSPYNEQFF
15,TRBV20-1,CSARDPGGPDNEQFF
16,TRBV14,CASSQGRVLQGTEAFF
13,TRBV2,CACRGSGQETQYF
14,TRBV15,CATSSPGSATEAFF
14,TRBV5-4,CASSLAYGSYEQYF
13,TRBV19,CASTSHGGTEAFF
15,TRBV27,CASSPRPRTNEKLFF
13,TRBV9,CASSVGSNSPLHF
14,TRBV2,CASLQASGNTEAFF
15,TRBV11-2,CASSFIAGGTDTQYF
14,TRBV7-9,CASSLGYSGNTIYF